Listed below are T cell receptor beta chains from one sample, sequenced in a study of T cells after yellow fever vaccination. TCRdb passed the 5' RACE reads through MiXCR, listing each CDR3 protein once. The table has some 320,000 distinct CDR3 sequences, 8% to 10% seen once. The sequencing used PBMCs, collected on the day of the first yellow fever vaccination. These receptors came from a man younger than 35 who received the YFV17D yellow fever vaccine. CDR3s include the opening cysteine and the closing phenylalanine or tryptophan. The D gene is left open where the match is weak.

TRBJ2-2 TRBV28 TRBD1 CASSSLRTGDTGELFF
TRBJ2-2 TRBV25-1 NA CASSVRGGGAGELFF
TRBJ2-5 TRBV29-1 TRBD2 CSVVGRGGLETQYF
TRBJ2-3 TRBV6-5 NA CASSYRLRTDTQYF
TRBJ1-5 TRBV6-1 NA CASSEFPGNQPQHF
TRBJ1-2 TRBV4-3 NA CASSQETRNYGYTF
TRBJ2-7 TRBV9 NA CASTPRSSFIYF
TRBJ2-3 TRBV28 NA CASSSRGGSHDTQYF
TRBJ1-2 TRBV7-2 NA CASSLRQTIYGYTF
TRBJ2-5 TRBV6-1 NA CASSPGRAGETQYF
TRBJ2-1 TRBV7-2 NA CASSLVSQSSYNEQFF
TRBJ1-4 TRBV7-9 NA CASSLGPGKLFF
TRBJ2-2 TRBV19 NA CAINTGTGELFF
TRBJ2-5 TRBV19 TRBD2 CASSTSGGETQYF
TRBJ1-5 TRBV11-2 NA CASTASRDQPQHF
TRBJ1-3 TRBV3-1 NA CASSRPGRPIYF
TRBJ1-5 TRBV4-3 NA CASSQQENQPQHF
TRBJ2-7 TRBV6-5 NA CASSSVGGSEQYF
TRBJ2-7 TRBV7-9 NA CASSPSTGLKLYEQYF
TRBJ1-3 TRBV5-1 NA CASSSLGPRAGNTIYF
TRBJ1-5 TRBV20-1 NA CSANQGFSNQPQHF
TRBJ2-1 TRBV6-1 NA CATRRGDRTYNEQFF
TRBJ1-2 TRBV27 NA CASSRGQGYTF
TRBJ2-1 TRBV5-4 TRBD2 CASTTSGGANEQFF
TRBJ1-6 TRBV7-2 NA CASSAHQGNSPLHF
TRBJ1-2 TRBV29-1 NA CSAVTENNYGYTF
TRBJ1-6 TRBV6-2/TRBV6-3 TRBD1 CASMGQGNSPLHF
TRBJ1-5 TRBV9 TRBD1 CASSGQGGSNQPQHF
TRBJ2-5 TRBV7-9 NA CASSSPREYEGTQYF
TRBJ2-1 TRBV4-2 TRBD2 CASSRPRAGGGDEQFF
TRBJ1-2 TRBV6-6 NA CASRQGDGYTF